This is a list of T cell receptor beta chains from one sample in a study of blood T cell repertoires in COVID-19. Profiled with immunoSEQ multiplex PCR; TCRdb holds only in-frame clones, not every one. The sample records some 20,000 clones, 91% being singletons. The sequenced sample consisted of peripheral blood. The receptors stem from a human donor in a cohort sampled during active COVID-19. Each CDR3 is given with its conserved first and last residue. Each record gives: CDR3 protein, CDR3 DNA, J gene, clone size, V gene, D gene. A D gene is named only where the DNA matches it firmly. The size field is filled for only some rows; it gives once, few, many or a size class.

CDR3 protein: CASDTGGASRGSGANVLTF
CDR3 DNA: TGTGCCAGCGATACAGGGGGCGCCTCGAGAGGCTCTGGGGCCAACGTCCTGACTTTC
J gene: TRBJ2-6
clone size: medium-sized
V gene: TRBV2
D gene: TRBD1

CDR3 protein: CASSELRSGTGNQPQHF
CDR3 DNA: TGTGCCAGCAGTGAGTTACGTAGCGGGACGGGCAATCAGCCCCAGCATTTT
J gene: TRBJ1-5
clone size: -
V gene: TRBV6-1
D gene: -

CDR3 protein: CASSHAGDTQYF
CDR3 DNA: TGTGCCAGCAGCCATGCAGGAGATACGCAGTATTTT
J gene: TRBJ2-3
clone size: few
V gene: TRBV11-2
D gene: -

CDR3 protein: CASSLRQGLPGELFF
CDR3 DNA: TGTGCCAGCAGTTTAAGACAGGGGTTGCCCGGGGAGCTGTTTTTT
J gene: TRBJ2-2
clone size: -
V gene: TRBV6-2/TRBV6-3
D gene: TRBD1

CDR3 protein: CASSMGQGAREQYF
CDR3 DNA: TGTGCCAGCAGCATGGGACAGGGGGCGAGGGAGCAGTACTTC
J gene: TRBJ2-7
clone size: few
V gene: TRBV7-9
D gene: TRBD1

CDR3 protein: CSVGQGTETQYF
CDR3 DNA: TGCAGCGTCGGACAGGGGACGGAGACCCAGTACTTC
J gene: TRBJ2-5
clone size: few
V gene: TRBV29-1
D gene: TRBD1

CDR3 protein: CASSQGVAGGQETQYF
CDR3 DNA: TGTGCCAGCAGCCAAGGAGTAGCGGGGGGCCAAGAGACCCAGTACTTC
J gene: TRBJ2-5
clone size: once
V gene: TRBV3-1/TRBV3-2
D gene: TRBD2

CDR3 protein: CAWRRHRVYEQYF
CDR3 DNA: TGTGCCTGGAGGAGACACAGGGTTTACGAGCAGTACTTC
J gene: TRBJ2-7
clone size: few
V gene: TRBV30
D gene: -

CDR3 protein: CASSEGRGYTEAFF
CDR3 DNA: TGTGCCAGCTCAGAGGGCAGGGGGTACACTGAAGCTTTCTTT
J gene: TRBJ1-1
clone size: -
V gene: TRBV18
D gene: TRBD1

CDR3 protein: CASSLGQGPTEAFF
CDR3 DNA: TGTGCCAGCAGCCTCGGACAGGGCCCCACTGAAGCTTTCTTT
J gene: TRBJ1-1
clone size: -
V gene: TRBV25-1
D gene: TRBD1

CDR3 protein: CAISEAGNYGYTF
CDR3 DNA: TGTGCCATCAGTGAAGCAGGGAACTATGGCTACACCTTC
J gene: TRBJ1-2
clone size: -
V gene: TRBV10-3
D gene: -

CDR3 protein: CASSPVGWGGNGYTF
CDR3 DNA: TGTGCCAGCAGCCCAGTGGGATGGGGGGGAAACGGCTACACCTTC
J gene: TRBJ1-2
clone size: few
V gene: TRBV6-5
D gene: -

CDR3 protein: CASNRRGSVSEQYF
CDR3 DNA: TGTGCCAGCAATCGACGCGGCTCGGTCTCCGAGCAGTACTTC
J gene: TRBJ2-7
clone size: -
V gene: TRBV6-5
D gene: -

CDR3 protein: CASREPGQGHGYTF
CDR3 DNA: TGTGCCAGTCGGGAACCGGGACAGGGCCATGGCTACACCTTC
J gene: TRBJ1-2
clone size: -
V gene: TRBV19
D gene: TRBD1

CDR3 protein: CASSFLRYGYTF
CDR3 DNA: TGTGCCAGCAGTTTCTTGAGATATGGCTACACCTTC
J gene: TRBJ1-2
clone size: -
V gene: TRBV12-3/TRBV12-4
D gene: -

CDR3 protein: CASSLVTNTEAFF
CDR3 DNA: TGTGCCAGCAGCCTTGTTACTAACACTGAAGCTTTCTTT
J gene: TRBJ1-1
clone size: -
V gene: TRBV2
D gene: -

CDR3 protein: CASSSMPRIFYEQYF
CDR3 DNA: TGTGCCAGCAGCTCGATGCCTAGGATTTTCTACGAGCAGTACTTC
J gene: TRBJ2-7
clone size: -
V gene: TRBV7-8
D gene: -

CDR3 protein: CASSLRVGMVYGYTF
CDR3 DNA: TGTGCCAGCAGCCTCCGAGTGGGCATGGTCTATGGCTACACCTTC
J gene: TRBJ1-2
clone size: -
V gene: TRBV5-5
D gene: -

CDR3 protein: CASSRTSGATDTQYF
CDR3 DNA: TGTGCCAGCAGCAGGACTAGCGGGGCCACAGATACGCAGTATTTT
J gene: TRBJ2-3
clone size: -
V gene: TRBV6-4
D gene: TRBD2

CDR3 protein: CASSGSGQGNYGYTF
CDR3 DNA: TGCGCCAGCAGCGGATCGGGACAGGGGAACTATGGCTACACCTTC
J gene: TRBJ1-2
clone size: once
V gene: TRBV5-1
D gene: TRBD1

CDR3 protein: CASRRGQRDTEAFF
CDR3 DNA: TGTGCCAGCAGACGAGGACAGAGGGACACTGAAGCTTTCTTT
J gene: TRBJ1-1
clone size: -
V gene: TRBV11-2
D gene: -

CDR3 protein: CASSGLGAGHETQYF
CDR3 DNA: TGTGCCAGCAGCGGTCTTGGAGCGGGGCACGAGACCCAGTACTTC
J gene: TRBJ2-5
clone size: -
V gene: TRBV25-1
D gene: TRBD2

CDR3 protein: CASSPPGQGVGDTQYF
CDR3 DNA: TGTGCCAGCTCACCACCAGGCCAGGGGGTTGGAGATACGCAGTATTTT
J gene: TRBJ2-3
clone size: -
V gene: TRBV18
D gene: TRBD1

CDR3 protein: CASSLGQANYGYTF
CDR3 DNA: TGTGCCAGCAGCCTGGGACAGGCGAACTATGGCTACACCTTC
J gene: TRBJ1-2
clone size: -
V gene: TRBV7-8
D gene: TRBD1

CDR3 protein: CASSVGRLYNEQFF
CDR3 DNA: TGTGCCAGCAGCGTAGGTCGTCTATACAATGAGCAGTTCTTC
J gene: TRBJ2-1
clone size: -
V gene: TRBV9
D gene: -

CDR3 protein: CASSPAGLAGGEQFF
CDR3 DNA: TGCGCCAGCAGCCCCGCGGGACTAGCGGGCGGTGAGCAGTTCTTC
J gene: TRBJ2-1
clone size: few
V gene: TRBV5-1
D gene: TRBD2

CDR3 protein: CASSLGTSGRETQYF
CDR3 DNA: TGTGCCAGCAGCTTAGGGACTAGCGGGAGGGAGACCCAGTACTTC
J gene: TRBJ2-5
clone size: -
V gene: TRBV7-6
D gene: TRBD2

CDR3 protein: CASSERNTDTQYF
CDR3 DNA: TGTGCCAGCAGTGAGAGAAACACAGATACGCAGTATTTT
J gene: TRBJ2-3
clone size: -
V gene: TRBV7-3
D gene: -

CDR3 protein: CASRPTGKETQYF
CDR3 DNA: TGTGCCAGCAGGCCCACAGGGAAGGAGACCCAGTACTTC
J gene: TRBJ2-5
clone size: -
V gene: TRBV6-6
D gene: -

CDR3 protein: CSASFGLASNEQFF
CDR3 DNA: TGCAGTGCTAGTTTCGGACTAGCGAGTAATGAGCAGTTCTTC
J gene: TRBJ2-1
clone size: -
V gene: TRBV20-1
D gene: TRBD2

CDR3 protein: CASSPSLGGEQYF
CDR3 DNA: TGTGCCAGCAGTCCCTCCTTAGGGGGCGAGCAGTACTTC
J gene: TRBJ2-7
clone size: -
V gene: TRBV27
D gene: -

CDR3 protein: CASSLYRGYGYTF
CDR3 DNA: TGTGCCAGCAGCTTGTACAGGGGATATGGCTACACCTTC
J gene: TRBJ1-2
clone size: -
V gene: TRBV5-4
D gene: TRBD1

CDR3 protein: CASSYSGTGGDEQYF
CDR3 DNA: TGTGCCAGCAGTTACTCTGGGACAGGGGGGGACGAGCAGTACTTC
J gene: TRBJ2-7
clone size: -
V gene: TRBV6-5
D gene: TRBD1

CDR3 protein: CASSSTTSLGYGYTF
CDR3 DNA: TGTGCCAGCAGTTCCACGACAAGCCTCGGCTATGGCTACACCTTC
J gene: TRBJ1-2
clone size: -
V gene: TRBV6-5
D gene: -

CDR3 protein: CASSRPGGPETQYF
CDR3 DNA: TGTGCCAGCAGCCGCCCGGGGGGTCCAGAGACCCAGTACTTC
J gene: TRBJ2-5
clone size: -
V gene: TRBV7-2
D gene: TRBD2

CDR3 protein: CASSYTGGTEAFF
CDR3 DNA: TGTGCCAGCTCTTACACAGGGGGCACTGAAGCTTTCTTT
J gene: TRBJ1-1
clone size: -
V gene: TRBV18
D gene: TRBD1

CDR3 protein: CASSLRGTGGGTDTQYF
CDR3 DNA: TGTGCCAGCAGCTTACGCGGGACAGGGGGCGGCACAGATACGCAGTATTTT
J gene: TRBJ2-3
clone size: -
V gene: TRBV7-2
D gene: TRBD1

CDR3 protein: CASSPDRGGQPQHF
CDR3 DNA: TGTGCCAGCAGCCCCGACAGGGGAGGACAGCCCCAGCATTTT
J gene: TRBJ1-5
clone size: -
V gene: TRBV6-5
D gene: TRBD1

CDR3 protein: CASSLTSGGLSTDTQYF
CDR3 DNA: TGTGCCAGCAGTTTAACTAGCGGGGGGCTAAGCACAGATACGCAGTATTTT
J gene: TRBJ2-3
clone size: -
V gene: TRBV28
D gene: TRBD2

CDR3 protein: CARSEPKGLAGGPGNEQFF
CDR3 DNA: TGTGCCAGAAGCGAGCCGAAGGGACTAGCGGGAGGGCCTGGGAATGAGCAGTTCTTC
J gene: TRBJ2-1
clone size: -
V gene: TRBV5-3
D gene: TRBD2

CDR3 protein: CASTTRTENYKNIQYF
CDR3 DNA: TGTGCCAGCACCACGCGGACAGAAAACTACAAAAACATTCAGTACTTC
J gene: TRBJ2-4
clone size: -
V gene: TRBV11-1
D gene: -

CDR3 protein: CASSLNPVYEQYF
CDR3 DNA: TGTGCCAGCTCACTAAATCCGGTCTACGAGCAGTACTTC
J gene: TRBJ2-7
clone size: -
V gene: TRBV18
D gene: -

CDR3 protein: CASSRSGGRALSGANVLTF
CDR3 DNA: TGTGCCAGCAGCCGAAGTGGGGGGAGGGCCCTTAGTGGGGCCAACGTCCTGACTTTC
J gene: TRBJ2-6
clone size: -
V gene: TRBV11-2
D gene: TRBD2

CDR3 protein: CASSLARAVTGYTF
CDR3 DNA: TGCGCCAGCAGCTTGGCCAGGGCGGTGACCGGCTACACCTTC
J gene: TRBJ1-2
clone size: once
V gene: TRBV5-1
D gene: -

CDR3 protein: CAWSRTELGTGNTIYF
CDR3 DNA: TGTGCCTGGAGCCGTACGGAGCTGGGGACAGGAAACACCATATATTTT
J gene: TRBJ1-3
clone size: -
V gene: TRBV30
D gene: -

CDR3 protein: CASSLEAGHTGELFF
CDR3 DNA: TGCGCCAGCAGCTTGGAGGCAGGCCACACCGGGGAGCTGTTTTTT
J gene: TRBJ2-2
clone size: -
V gene: TRBV5-1
D gene: -

CDR3 protein: CASSAEPPGTEAFF
CDR3 DNA: TGTGCCAGCAGCGCAGAACCCCCGGGCACTGAAGCTTTCTTT
J gene: TRBJ1-1
clone size: -
V gene: TRBV9
D gene: -

CDR3 protein: CASFRDSANTEAFF
CDR3 DNA: TGTGCTAGTTTTAGGGACAGCGCGAACACTGAAGCTTTCTTT
J gene: TRBJ1-1
clone size: -
V gene: TRBV12-5
D gene: TRBD1

CDR3 protein: CASTPRFGSGTSGQFF
CDR3 DNA: TGCGCCAGCACCCCAAGGTTTGGTAGCGGGACCTCTGGGCAGTTCTTC
J gene: TRBJ2-1
clone size: -
V gene: TRBV4-1
D gene: TRBD2

CDR3 protein: CASSLTGGQVRETQYF
CDR3 DNA: TGCGCCAGCAGCCTCACAGGGGGGCAGGTTCGAGAGACCCAGTACTTC
J gene: TRBJ2-5
clone size: -
V gene: TRBV5-1
D gene: TRBD1